The T cell receptor beta chain described here comes from a study of blood T cell repertoires in COVID-19. Study-level background: The United States, Italy and Spain provided the acute and convalescent COVID-19 samples. PBMCs, B-cell-depleted T cells, or T cells provided the cDNA or gDNA that made up the material.

Assay used: immunoSEQ multiplex PCR; TCRdb lists only in-frame clones, some missing. The sample records hundreds of thousands of clones, approximately 86% being singletons. The V end was cut by 2 bases, the J end by 10 bases, with 15 bases between. This CDR3 comprises 13 residues. Looked up from germline, CDR1 is MDHEN and CDR2 is SYDVKM. The V gene is TRBV28, the J gene TRBJ2-7, with D unclear. Input material: peripheral blood. This TCR came from a woman aged 60-75 years who had recovered from COVID-19. CDR3 DNA: TGTGCCAGCAGTTTAGGCAGTCTACGAGGTCAGTACTTC. Translation gives CASSLGSLRGQYF.